The next 10 T cell receptor beta chains were all read from a single sample in a study of blood T cell repertoires in COVID-19. Method: immunoSEQ multiplex PCR; TCRdb's copy keeps in-frame clones and lacks some. This sample carries around 130,000 clones, around 89% of them seen once, and the ten largest clones take around 20%. Sequencing was performed on peripheral blood. These receptors were obtained from a man between 45 and 60 years old with active or convalescent COVID-19.

This chain uses TRBV2 with TRBJ2-2; 8 bases align to TRBD2. V was clipped by 4 bases and J by 2 bases; unmatched bases: 9. This CDR3 comprises 17 residues. Germline lookup yields CDR1 SNHLY and CDR2 FYNNEI. CDR3 bases: TGTGCCAGCAGTGCGATCGGCGGGGGGCAAAACACCGGGGAGCTGTTTTTT. It yields the protein CASSAIGGGQNTGELFF.

This clone was counted at least ten times. The DNA of the CDR3 is TGTGCCAGCAGTTACTTGTCAGGGCTTCAGCCCCAGCATTTT. Protein product: CASSYLSGLQPQHF. V is TRBV6-5 and J is TRBJ1-5; D might be TRBD1 (5 bases). CDR3 size: 14 residues. The germline V gene has CDR1 MNHEY and CDR2 SVGAGI. V was pared by 1 base and J by 6 bases, with 10 bases between.

This clone was observed a handful of times. The chain recombines TRBV10-3 with TRBJ2-7; D could derive from TRBD1 or TRBD2 (5 bases each). The length of the CDR3 is 13 residues. From germline, CDR1 is ENHRY and CDR2 SYGVKD. The V and J ends lost 10 bases and 4 bases respectively, with 17 bases between them. This CDR3 is CATRGVSGYEQYF. The DNA of the CDR3 is TGTGCCACCAGAGGGGTTTCGGGTTACGAGCAGTACTTC.

The chain joins TRBV28 to TRBJ1-4, with D possibly matching TRBD1 (5 bases). The germline V gene encodes CDR1 MDHEN and CDR2 SYDVKM. There are 15 residues in the CDR3. V lost 1 base to trimming and J lost 2 bases, with 8 bases between them. CDR3 residues: CASSLFDSTNEKLFF. DNA of the CDR3: TGTGCCAGCAGTTTATTCGACAGCACTAATGAAAAACTGTTTTTT.

The chain recombines TRBV24-1 with TRBJ1-4; D gene uncertain. Trimming left V 5 bases short and J 7 bases short, with 7 bases between. Germline V gives CDR1 KGHDR, CDR2 SFDVKD. The CDR3 consists of 12 residues. The CDR3 DNA reads as TGTGCCACCAGTGGAGGAAGTGAAAAACTGTTTTTT. Protein: CATSGGSEKLFF.

The chain has TRBV5-4 and TRBJ2-7; 7 nucleotides agree with TRBD1. Germline CDR1 reads SGHNT; CDR2 reads YYREEE (reference sequence). Germline trimming cut 2 bases from V and 5 bases from J; bases unmatched to any gene: 4. The CDR3 runs 13 residues. As DNA, the CDR3 is TGTGCCAGCAGCTTCCAGGGGGTCAACGAGCAGTACTTC. This sequence encodes CASSFQGVNEQYF.

V is TRBV18 and J is TRBJ2-7; TRBD1 might be the D (6 bases). Germline loops: CDR1 KGHSH, CDR2 LQKENI. The CDR3 sequence is 13 residues long. V was pared by 4 bases and J by 3 bases, with 10 bases between. The chain's CDR3 is CASSLYRDYEQYF. CDR3 DNA: TGTGCCAGCTCACTTTACAGGGACTACGAGCAGTACTTC.

The chain is built from TRBV27 and TRBJ2-7, with 10 bases aligning to TRBD1. The CDR3 is 15 residues long. Germline V gene lookup returns CDR1 MNHEY and CDR2 SMNVEV (reference sequence). Trimming at V came to 6 bases and at J to 2 bases, leaving 7 bases not matched to a gene. This chain's CDR3 is CASRGIGTGAYEQYF. Here the CDR3 DNA reads TGTGCCAGCAGAGGGATAGGGACAGGGGCCTACGAGCAGTACTTC.

The rearrangement uses TRBV7-9 and TRBJ1-3; 7 nucleotides agree with TRBD1. Trimming took 5 bases from V and 0 from J; bases not matched to a gene: 7. Germline CDR1 SEHNR, CDR2 FQNEAQ (reference sequence). CDR3 length: 16 residues. In DNA, the CDR3 is TGTGCCAGCAGCGCAAGGGGGCACCGCTCTGGAAACACCATATATTTT. It encodes CASSARGHRSGNTIYF.

This clone was found once. This chain connects TRBV6-6 to TRBJ1-5; 9 positions agree with TRBD1. V trimming: 7 bases; J trimming: 2 bases; junction bases outside the gene matches: 9. The CDR3 has 16 residues. Germline-derived CDR1 and CDR2 are MNHNY and SVGAGI (reference sequence). CDR3 nucleotides: TGTGCCAGCATCCGGGGGGACAGGGACGGCAATCAGCCCCAGCATTTT. Translating it yields CASIRGDRDGNQPQHF.